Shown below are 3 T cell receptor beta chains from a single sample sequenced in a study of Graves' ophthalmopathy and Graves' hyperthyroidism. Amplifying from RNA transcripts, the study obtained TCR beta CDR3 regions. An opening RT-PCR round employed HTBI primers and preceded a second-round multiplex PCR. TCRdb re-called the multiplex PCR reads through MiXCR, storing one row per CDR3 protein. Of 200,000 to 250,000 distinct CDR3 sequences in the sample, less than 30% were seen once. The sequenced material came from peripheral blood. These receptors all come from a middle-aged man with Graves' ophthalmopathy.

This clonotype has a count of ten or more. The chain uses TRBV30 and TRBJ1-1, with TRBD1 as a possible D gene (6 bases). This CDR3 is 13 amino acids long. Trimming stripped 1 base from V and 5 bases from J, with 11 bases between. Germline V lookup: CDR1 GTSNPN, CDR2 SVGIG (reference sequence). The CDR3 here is CAWSGRQDTEAFF. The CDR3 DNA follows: TGTGCCTGGAGTGGCCGACAGGATACTGAAGCTTTCTTT. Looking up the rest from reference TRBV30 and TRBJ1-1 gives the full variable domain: SQTIHQWPATLVQPVGSPLSLECTVEGTSNPNLYWYRQAAGRGLQLLFYSVGIGQISSEVPQNLSASRPQDRQFILSSKKLLLSDSGFYLCAWSGRQDTEAFFGQGTRLTVV.

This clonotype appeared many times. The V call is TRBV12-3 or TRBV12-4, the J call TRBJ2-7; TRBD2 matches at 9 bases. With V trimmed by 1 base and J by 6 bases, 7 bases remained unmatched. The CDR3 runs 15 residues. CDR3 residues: CASSLVGSGRGEQYF. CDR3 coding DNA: TGTGCCAGCAGTTTAGTCGGTAGCGGGAGAGGCGAGCAGTACTTC.

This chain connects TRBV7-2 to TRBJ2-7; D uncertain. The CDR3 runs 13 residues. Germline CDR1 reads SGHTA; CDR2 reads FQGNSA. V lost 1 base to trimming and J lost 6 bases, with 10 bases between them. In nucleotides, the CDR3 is TGTGCCAGCAGCTTAGAAGCGTTTTTCGAGCAGTACTTC. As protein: CASSLEAFFEQYF.